This TCR beta chain was identified during a study of post-analysis software for immune sequencing data. Study in general: Patients had relapsing-remitting, secondary progressive or progressive-relapsing multiple sclerosis; some lacked subtype.

Findings of the study overall: When patients were compared with controls, about five TRBV segments were more frequent, TRBV5-6, TRBV5-1 and TRBV20-1 among them. By F measure, strong co-clustering occurred among samples prepared in the same batch. A significant reduction in normalized Chao1 diversity was observed in multiple sclerosis patients versus controls.

CDR1 and CDR2 from the germline V gene are MGHDK and SYGVNS. The CDR3 has 14 residues. This clonotype was counted only a few times. What it binds is not known. Incorporated into the TCR beta cDNA libraries were unique molecular identifiers, which served to reduce PCR and sequencing biases. Yield was around 500,000 cDNA molecules from approximately 0.95 to 9.8 million T cells. MiXCR, run by TCRdb on the PCR reads, gives a single entry per CDR3 protein. Of 550,000 to 700,000 distinct CDR3 sequences listed, around 44% are singletons. The receptor comes from a girl aged 5-17 years with multiple sclerosis. This chain links TRBV25-1 with TRBJ2-4; D tentatively fits TRBD1 or TRBD2 (6 bases each). The last part of the DNA fits TRBJ2-5 better; the J call may be wrong. The sequencing sample was made of blood. This CDR3 is CASSARGRGETQYF. As DNA, the CDR3 is TGTGCCAGCAGTGCACGGGGGCGCGGGGAGACCCAGTACTTC.